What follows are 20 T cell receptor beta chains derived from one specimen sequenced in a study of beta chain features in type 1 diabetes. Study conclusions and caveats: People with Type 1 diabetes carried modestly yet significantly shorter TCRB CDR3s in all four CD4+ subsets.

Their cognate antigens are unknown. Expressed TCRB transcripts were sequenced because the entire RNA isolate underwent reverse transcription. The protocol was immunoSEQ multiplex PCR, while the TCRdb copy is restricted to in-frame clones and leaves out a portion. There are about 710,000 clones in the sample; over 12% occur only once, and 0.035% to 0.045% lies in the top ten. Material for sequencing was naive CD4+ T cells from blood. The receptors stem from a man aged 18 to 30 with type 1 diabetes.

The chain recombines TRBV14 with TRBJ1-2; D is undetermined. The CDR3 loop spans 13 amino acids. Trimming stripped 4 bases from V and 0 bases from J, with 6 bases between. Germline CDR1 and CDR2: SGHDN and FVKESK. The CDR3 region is CASSPGSNYGYTF. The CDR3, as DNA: TGTGCCAGCAGCCCGGGGTCTAACTATGGCTACACCTTC.

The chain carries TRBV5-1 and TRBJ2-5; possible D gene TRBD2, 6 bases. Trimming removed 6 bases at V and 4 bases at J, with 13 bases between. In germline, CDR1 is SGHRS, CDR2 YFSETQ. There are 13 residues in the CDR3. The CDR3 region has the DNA TGCGCCAGCAAGGTCGGGAGTGGAGAGACCCAGTACTTC. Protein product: CASKVGSGETQYF.

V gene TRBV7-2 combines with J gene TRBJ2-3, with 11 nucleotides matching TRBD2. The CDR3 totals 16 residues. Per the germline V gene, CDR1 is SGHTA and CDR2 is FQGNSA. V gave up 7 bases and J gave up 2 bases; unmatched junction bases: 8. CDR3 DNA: TGTGCCAGCACCCGGGTAGCGGGGGGGATCACAGATACGCAGTATTTT. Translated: CASTRVAGGITDTQYF.

This chain's CDR3 is CAWTHGSSYNEQFF. CDR3 bases: TGTGCCTGGACTCATGGGAGCTCCTACAATGAGCAGTTCTTC. This rearrangement joins TRBV30 to TRBJ2-1, with D perhaps matching TRBD2 (5 bases). Germline V gives CDR1 GTSNPN, CDR2 SVGIG (reference sequence). The CDR3 is 14 residues long. V lost 4 bases and J 0 bases, leaving 10 bases between the germline ends.

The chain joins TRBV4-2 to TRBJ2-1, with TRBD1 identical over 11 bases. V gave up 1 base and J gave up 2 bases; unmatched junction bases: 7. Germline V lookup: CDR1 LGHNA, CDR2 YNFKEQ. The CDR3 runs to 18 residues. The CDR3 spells CASSQAGQGAQPYNEQFF. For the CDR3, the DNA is TGTGCCAGCAGCCAAGCCGGACAGGGGGCGCAGCCCTACAATGAGCAGTTCTTC.

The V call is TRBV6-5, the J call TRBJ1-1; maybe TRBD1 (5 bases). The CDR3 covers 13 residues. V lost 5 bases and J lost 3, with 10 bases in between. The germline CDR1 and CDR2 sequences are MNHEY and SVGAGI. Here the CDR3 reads CASSTTAHTEAFF. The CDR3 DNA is TGTGCCAGCAGTACGACAGCCCACACTGAAGCTTTCTTT.

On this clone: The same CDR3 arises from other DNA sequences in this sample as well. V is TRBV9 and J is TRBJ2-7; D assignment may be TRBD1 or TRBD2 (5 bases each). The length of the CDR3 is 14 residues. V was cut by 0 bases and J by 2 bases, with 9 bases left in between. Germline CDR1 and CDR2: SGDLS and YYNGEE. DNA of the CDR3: TGTGCCAGCAGCGTAGCTGGGACGACCTACGAGCAGTACTTC. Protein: CASSVAGTTYEQYF.

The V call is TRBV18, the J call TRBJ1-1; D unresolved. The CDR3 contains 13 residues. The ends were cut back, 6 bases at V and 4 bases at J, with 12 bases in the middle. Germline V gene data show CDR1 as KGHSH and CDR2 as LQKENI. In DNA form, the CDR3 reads TGTGCCAGCTCTCGCGGGTCGTTCACTGAAGCTTTCTTT. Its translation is CASSRGSFTEAFF.

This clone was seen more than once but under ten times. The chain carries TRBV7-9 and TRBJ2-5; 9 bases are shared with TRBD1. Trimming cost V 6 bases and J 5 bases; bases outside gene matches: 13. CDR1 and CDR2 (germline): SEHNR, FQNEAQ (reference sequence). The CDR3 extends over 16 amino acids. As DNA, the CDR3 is TGTGCCAGCAGGCCCTACCAGGGACAGGGATTCGAGACCCAGTACTTC. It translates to CASRPYQGQGFETQYF.

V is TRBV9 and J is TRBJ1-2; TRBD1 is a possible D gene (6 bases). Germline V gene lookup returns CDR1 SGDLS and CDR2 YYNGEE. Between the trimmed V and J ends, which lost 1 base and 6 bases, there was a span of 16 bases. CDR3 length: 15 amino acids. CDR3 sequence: CASSVSLRGSDGYTF. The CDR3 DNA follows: TGTGCCAGCAGCGTATCCCTGAGGGGGTCCGATGGCTACACCTTC. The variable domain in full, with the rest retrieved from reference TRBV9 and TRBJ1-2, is DSGVTQTPKHLITATGQRVTLRCSPRSGDLSVYWYQQSLDQGLQFLIQYYNGEERAKGNILERFSAQQFPDLHSELNLSSLELGDSALYFCASSVSLRGSDGYTFGSGTRLTVV.

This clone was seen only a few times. The CDR3 spells CASSRASNVAGVYEQYF. The CDR3 region has the DNA TGCGCCAGCAGCCGGGCAAGTAACGTAGCGGGAGTCTACGAGCAGTACTTC. The chain uses TRBV4-1 and TRBJ2-7; TRBD2 aligns across 9 bases. There are 17 residues in the CDR3. After removal of 4 bases from V and 3 bases from J, the junction contained 13 bases not matched to a gene. Germline V gene sequence: CDR1 MGHRA, CDR2 YSYEKL.

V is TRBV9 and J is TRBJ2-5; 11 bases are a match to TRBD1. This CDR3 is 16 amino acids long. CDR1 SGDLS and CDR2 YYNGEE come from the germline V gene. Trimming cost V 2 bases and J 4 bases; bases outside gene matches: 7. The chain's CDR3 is CASSVEGQGASETQYF. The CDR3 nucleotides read TGTGCCAGCAGCGTCGAAGGACAGGGGGCATCAGAGACCCAGTACTTC. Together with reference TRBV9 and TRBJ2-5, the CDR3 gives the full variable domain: DSGVTQTPKHLITATGQRVTLRCSPRSGDLSVYWYQQSLDQGLQFLIQYYNGEERAKGNILERFSAQQFPDLHSELNLSSLELGDSALYFCASSVEGQGASETQYFGPGTRLLVL.

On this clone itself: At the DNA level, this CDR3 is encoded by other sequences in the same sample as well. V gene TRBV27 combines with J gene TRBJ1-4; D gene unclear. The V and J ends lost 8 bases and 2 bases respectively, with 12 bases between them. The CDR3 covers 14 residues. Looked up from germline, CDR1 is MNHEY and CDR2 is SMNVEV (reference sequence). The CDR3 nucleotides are TGTGCCAGCCGCCCCGGTGGGACTAATGAAAAACTGTTTTTT. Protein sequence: CASRPGGTNEKLFF.

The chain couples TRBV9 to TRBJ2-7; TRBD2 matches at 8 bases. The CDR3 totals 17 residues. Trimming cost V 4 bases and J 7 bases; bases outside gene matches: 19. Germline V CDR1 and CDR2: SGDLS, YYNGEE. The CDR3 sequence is CASSTDTGGGNSREQYF. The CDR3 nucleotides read TGTGCCAGCAGCACCGACACGGGAGGGGGAAACTCGAGAGAGCAGTACTTC.

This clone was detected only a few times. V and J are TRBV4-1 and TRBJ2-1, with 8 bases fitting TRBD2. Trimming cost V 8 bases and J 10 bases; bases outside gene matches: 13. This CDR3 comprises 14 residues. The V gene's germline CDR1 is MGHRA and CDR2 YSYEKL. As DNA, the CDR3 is TGCGCCAGCGCGCAACGGGCCGGCGGGGGGGAGCAGTTCTTC. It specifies CASAQRAGGGEQFF.

The CDR3 DNA sequence: TGTGCCTGGAGTGCTGGGCGCCTCCAAGAGACCCAGTACTTC. Protein: CAWSAGRLQETQYF. The V gene is TRBV30, the J gene TRBJ2-5; D call uncertain. V lost 1 base, J lost 1 base, and 10 bases lay in between. Germline CDR1 GTSNPN, CDR2 SVGIG (reference sequence). CDR3 length: 14 residues.

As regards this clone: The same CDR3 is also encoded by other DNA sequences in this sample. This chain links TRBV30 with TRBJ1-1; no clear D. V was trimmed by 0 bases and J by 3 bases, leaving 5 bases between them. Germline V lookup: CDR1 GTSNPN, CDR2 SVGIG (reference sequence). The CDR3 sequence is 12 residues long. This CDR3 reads CAWSVRDTEAFF. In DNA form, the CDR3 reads TGTGCCTGGAGTGTACGAGACACTGAAGCTTTCTTT. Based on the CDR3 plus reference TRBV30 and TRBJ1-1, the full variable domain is SQTIHQWPATLVQPVGSPLSLECTVEGTSNPNLYWYRQAAGRGLQLLFYSVGIGQISSEVPQNLSASRPQDRQFILSSKKLLLSDSGFYLCAWSVRDTEAFFGQGTRLTVV.

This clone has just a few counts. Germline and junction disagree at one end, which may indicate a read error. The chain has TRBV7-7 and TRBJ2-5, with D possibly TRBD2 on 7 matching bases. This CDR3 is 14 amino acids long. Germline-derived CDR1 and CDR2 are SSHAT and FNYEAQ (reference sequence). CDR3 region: CASSPLGGRETQYF. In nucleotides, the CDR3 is TGTGCTAGCAGCCCCCTGGGGGGGCGAGAGACCCAGTACTTC.

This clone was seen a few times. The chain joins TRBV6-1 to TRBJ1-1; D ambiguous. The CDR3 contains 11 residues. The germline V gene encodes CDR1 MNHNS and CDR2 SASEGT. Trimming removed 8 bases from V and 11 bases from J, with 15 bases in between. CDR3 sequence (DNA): TGTGCCAGCGCGGCCGAATCGGAGGCTTTCTTT. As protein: CASAAESEAFF.

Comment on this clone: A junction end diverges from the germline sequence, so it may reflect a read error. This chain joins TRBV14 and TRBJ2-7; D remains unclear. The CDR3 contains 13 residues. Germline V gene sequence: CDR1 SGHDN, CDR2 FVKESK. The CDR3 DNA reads TGTGCCAGCAGCCAATTGATACAAGGGCTGAAGGACTTC. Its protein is CASSQLIQGLKDF.